This TCR beta chain was sequenced in a study of T-cell memory formation after mild COVID-19. Study conclusions and caveats: Clonal second-wave expansions that peaked on day 37 had unconfirmed SARS-CoV-2 specificity. That cross-reactive memory joined was suggested by some responding clones appearing in pre-infection memory. Contracting CD4+ clones lay largely in CM and EM, with CD8+ ones residing in EMRA.

V lost 6 bases, J lost 6 bases, and 12 bases lay in between. The CDR3 is 13 amino acids. Germline loops: CDR1 MNHEY, CDR2 SVGAGI. Constant-segment primers served in 5'RACE that generated TCR alpha and TCR beta cDNA libraries bearing sample barcodes and UMIs. TCRdb ran MiXCR on the 5' RACE reads and lists one entry per CDR3 protein. The table shows a few hundred thousand distinct CDR3 sequences, with over 15% occurring only once. As to this clonotype: Its antigen is not known.

The genes are TRBV6-5 and TRBJ1-5; D call uncertain. This TCR came from a man aged 18 to 30 who had mild COVID-19 (a few samples of this study predate the infection). Cell type and time point are not known. The material sequenced was PBMCs or a T cell subset sorted from them (not recorded which). Here the CDR3 DNA reads TGTGCCAGCAGGCCCTTTCTGGGTCAGCCCCAGCATTTT. Translating it yields CASRPFLGQPQHF.